Following are 26 T cell receptor beta chains from one sample sequenced in a study of T cell repertoires in cytomegalovirus infection. Using its own MiXCR run on the reads, TCRdb lists one record per CDR3 protein. The profile covers roughly 600,000 distinct CDR3 sequences, with 24% appearing a single time and approximately 8.2% taken by the ten largest. The sample taken for sequencing was CD8+ T cells from PBMCs. Every receptor here comes from a human donor in good health (CMV status not recorded). Some clones in this sample may be carry-over from other donors' samples.

CDR3 in DNA: TGTGCCAGCAGTACTAGTCACAGGGGGCTCTACGAGCAGTACGTC. Translated, it gives CASSTSHRGLYEQYV. The rearrangement joins TRBV28 to TRBJ2-7; 9 bases map to TRBD1. The CDR3 is 15 residues long. CDR1 and CDR2 (germline): MDHEN, SYDVKM. J was trimmed by 3 bases and V by 5 bases; bases with no gene match: 8.

This clonotype occurred a few times. The rearrangement links TRBV6-2 or TRBV6-3 to TRBJ2-3; D is tentatively TRBD1 or TRBD2 (5 bases each). Germline-derived CDR1 and CDR2 are MNHEY and SVGEGT. The CDR3 contains 13 residues. CDR3 bases: TGTGCGATCGATCGGGGCCTGACAGATACGCAGTATTTT. Translating it yields CAIDRGLTDTQYF.

This clonotype was seen repeatedly, ten times or more. The V call is TRBV7-2, the J call TRBJ2-1; no definite D call. The V end lost 5 bases, the J end lost 7 bases, and 9 bases lay between the germline ends. Germline V CDR1 and CDR2: SGHTA, FQGNSA. CDR3 length: 12 residues. Written as DNA, the CDR3 is TGTGCCAGCAGCCCCTGGAGTAATGAGCAGTTCTTC. This sequence encodes CASSPWSNEQFF.

The chain is built from TRBV11-2 and TRBJ2-5, with D unresolved. V was trimmed by 5 bases and J by 5 bases, leaving 15 bases between them. Germline assignment: CDR1 SGHAT and CDR2 FQNNGV. This CDR3 region has 14 residues. The CDR3 protein is CASSPRTDWETQYF. CDR3 in DNA: TGTGCCAGCAGCCCTAGGACGGATTGGGAGACCCAGTACTTC.

This clonotype was seen many times. V is TRBV7-9 and J is TRBJ2-5, with 8 bases lining up with TRBD2. CDR1 SEHNR and CDR2 FQNEAQ come from the germline V gene (reference sequence). J was trimmed by 4 bases and V by 5 bases; bases with no gene match: 6. This CDR3 is 14 amino acids long. The chain's CDR3 is CASSASGRPETQYF. CDR3 sequence (DNA): TGTGCCAGCAGCGCTAGCGGGCGCCCAGAGACCCAGTACTTC.

This chain links TRBV29-1 with TRBJ2-2; D ambiguous. V lost 4 bases and J 4 bases, leaving 10 bases between the germline ends. Germline V CDR1 and CDR2: SQVTM, ANQGSEA. This CDR3 spans 13 amino acids. The CDR3 is CSVVVLGTGELFF. The CDR3 DNA reads as TGCAGCGTTGTGGTGTTGGGCACCGGGGAGCTGTTTTTT.

This clonotype was observed a few times. This chain joins TRBV29-1 and TRBJ1-2; no clear D gene. The germline V gene encodes CDR1 SQVTM and CDR2 ANQGSEA. Trimming removed 6 bases at V and 0 bases at J, with 14 bases between. The CDR3 consists of 14 residues. The CDR3 DNA is TGCAGCGTCCCCGTCATGTCAGCTAACTATGGCTACACCTTC. Encoded protein: CSVPVMSANYGYTF.

This rearrangement joins TRBV27 to TRBJ2-7, with 7 bases lining up with TRBD1. The CDR3 spans 13 residues. The V gene's germline CDR1 is MNHEY and CDR2 SMNVEV (reference sequence). V shed 5 bases, J shed 3 bases, and the junction held 4 bases outside the gene matches. In DNA, the CDR3 is TGTGCCAGCAGTCAAGGACAGGACTACGAGCAGTACTTC. This codes for CASSQGQDYEQYF.

This chain links TRBV10-3 with TRBJ1-3; D perhaps matches TRBD1 (5 bases). From germline, CDR1 is ENHRY and CDR2 SYGVKD. The CDR3 consists of 14 residues. With 7 bases removed from V and 4 bases from J, the gap between germline ends came to 14 bases. The CDR3 nucleotides are TGTGCCATCATCGGAGGGACTGACGGAAACACCATATATTTT. It yields the protein CAIIGGTDGNTIYF.

This clonotype was counted a few times. The rearrangement uses TRBV20-1 and TRBJ1-1; possibly TRBD1 for D (6 bases). The CDR3 covers 12 residues. CDR1 and CDR2 (germline): DFQATT, SNEGSKA (reference sequence). Trimming stripped 5 bases from V and 11 bases from J, with 18 bases between. CDR3 loop: CSASDRSVEAFF. In nucleotides, the CDR3 is TGCAGTGCTTCTGACAGGTCCGTAGAGGCTTTCTTT.

This clonotype was seen more than once but under ten times. The J gene is TRBJ1-2, the V gene TRBV7-8; 8 nucleotides match TRBD1. From germline, CDR1 is SGHVS and CDR2 FQNEAQ. Unmatched junction bases numbered 6, after V lost 5 bases and J lost 4 bases. This CDR3 is built from 14 residues. For the CDR3, the DNA is TGTGCCAGCAGCCCAGGGGGCTTTGTCTATGGCTACACCTTC. It codes for CASSPGGFVYGYTF.

V and J are TRBV29-1 and TRBJ1-2; 7 bases map to TRBD1. V shed 0 bases and J 1 base; nucleotides not matched to a gene: 14. This CDR3 is built from 18 residues. The germline V gene has CDR1 SQVTM and CDR2 ANQGSEA. The CDR3 is CSVEDRTGSLGINYGYTF. The CDR3 DNA sequence: TGCAGCGTTGAAGATCGGACAGGCTCCCTCGGTATTAACTATGGCTACACCTTC.

This clonotype has at least ten counts. The V and J genes are TRBV7-2 and TRBJ2-5; 8 nucleotides match TRBD1. Trimming removed 5 bases from V and 5 bases from J; junction bases left unmatched: 10. CDR3 length equals 15 residues. Germline CDR1 and CDR2: SGHTA and FQGNSA. CDR3 in amino acids: CASSPRAGGVETQYF. CDR3 coding DNA: TGTGCCAGCAGCCCCCGGGCAGGGGGCGTCGAGACCCAGTACTTC.

This chain connects TRBV5-6 to TRBJ1-5, with TRBD1 identical over 7 bases. This CDR3 spans 16 amino acids. With V trimmed by 0 bases and J by 4 bases, 7 bases remained unmatched. Germline V gene sequence: CDR1 SGHDT, CDR2 YYEEEE. CDR3 residues: CASSLGGGRGNQPQHF. The CDR3 DNA sequence: TGTGCCAGCAGCTTGGGAGGGGGCCGGGGTAATCAGCCCCAGCATTTT. Based on the CDR3 plus reference TRBV5-6 and TRBJ1-5, the full variable domain is DAGVTQSPTHLIKTRGQQVTLRCSPKSGHDTVSWYQQALGQGPQFIFQYYEEEERQRGNFPDRFSGHQFPNYSSELNVNALLLGDSALYLCASSLGGGRGNQPQHFGDGTRLSIL.

This clonotype has ten or more counts. The chain combines TRBV7-6 with TRBJ2-1; 15 nucleotides agree with TRBD2. Losses at the gene ends were 4 bases for V and 4 bases for J; bases not matched to a gene: 5. The length of the CDR3 is 17 residues. Germline assignment: CDR1 SGHVS and CDR2 FNYEAQ. The DNA of the CDR3 is TGTGCCAGCAGCTACGGGACTAGCGGGGGGCCTTACAATGAGCAGTTCTTC. Protein sequence: CASSYGTSGGPYNEQFF.

CDR3 coding DNA: TGTGCCAGCAGGCGGGGGGGCGAGGACACTGAAGCTTTCTTT. Translated: CASRRGGEDTEAFF. The chain recombines TRBV2 with TRBJ1-1, with D perhaps matching TRBD1 (6 bases). The germline V and J ends were trimmed by 6 bases and 3 bases, with 14 bases remaining between them. From germline, CDR1 is SNHLY and CDR2 FYNNEI. This CDR3 comprises 14 residues.

This clonotype was detected a few times. V and J are TRBV27 and TRBJ2-3; maybe TRBD2 (5 bases). CDR1 and CDR2 (germline): MNHEY, SMNVEV (reference sequence). V was clipped by 3 bases and J by 0 bases, with 10 bases between them. The CDR3 loop spans 15 amino acids. The CDR3 sequence: CASSFEGYSTDTQYF. CDR3 DNA: TGTGCCAGCAGTTTCGAGGGATATAGCACAGATACGCAGTATTTT.

In its sample, this clonotype was seen a few times. The CDR3 bases are TGTGCCAGCAGCCCCCCGGGCGGGAACGGCGAGCAGTACTTC. It specifies CASSPPGGNGEQYF. The genes are TRBV12-3 or TRBV12-4 and TRBJ2-7; D possibly corresponds to TRBD2 (6 bases). V was cut by 6 bases and J by 6 bases, with 18 bases left in between. CDR3 length: 14 residues.

This clonotype appeared a few times. This chain links TRBV6-6 with TRBJ2-7, with D unclear. This CDR3 is built from 13 residues. V lost 4 bases to trimming and J lost 0 bases, with 7 bases between them. Per the germline V gene, CDR1 is MNHNY and CDR2 is SVGAGI (reference sequence). CDR3 DNA sequence: TGTGCCAGCAGTTTGAGGTCCTCCTACGAGCAGTACTTC. The encoded protein is CASSLRSSYEQYF.

V gene TRBV29-1 combines with J gene TRBJ2-2; TRBD2 matches 8 bases. V shed 4 bases and J 7 bases; nucleotides not matched to a gene: 8. Germline V gene sequence: CDR1 SQVTM, CDR2 ANQGSEA. The CDR3 contains 14 residues. The CDR3 DNA reads as TGCAGCGTTGGGGAAGCGGGGGACTTCGGGGAGCTGTTTTTT. It specifies CSVGEAGDFGELFF.

This rearrangement joins TRBV7-6 to TRBJ1-2; no definite D call. The CDR3 has 14 residues. The V and J ends lost 4 bases and 2 bases respectively, with 11 bases between them. Germline V gives CDR1 SGHVS, CDR2 FNYEAQ. CDR3 loop: CASSSSGENYGYTF. CDR3 in DNA: TGTGCCAGCAGCTCATCCGGGGAAAACTATGGCTACACCTTC.

This clonotype appeared a few times. This rearrangement joins TRBV6-5 to TRBJ1-4; D unclear. V lost 5 bases to trimming and J lost 5 bases, with 9 bases between them. The CDR3 sequence is 13 residues long. CDR1 is MNHEY, CDR2 SVGAGI, per germline. The CDR3 sequence: CASSPYPNEKLFF. The DNA for the CDR3 is TGTGCCAGCAGTCCATACCCAAATGAAAAACTGTTTTTT.

This clonotype was detected a few times. V and J are TRBV29-1 and TRBJ2-7, with 7 bases lining up with TRBD1. CDR3 length equals 17 residues. In germline, CDR1 is SQVTM, CDR2 ANQGSEA. V lost 6 bases to trimming and J lost 0 bases; unmatched junction nucleotides: 17. The CDR3 DNA is TGCAGCGTGATCCGAGACAGGGCGAACCAGAGCTCCTACGAGCAGTACTTC. The encoded protein is CSVIRDRANQSSYEQYF.

This clonotype has more than one count but fewer than ten. The V gene is TRBV2, the J gene TRBJ2-1, with 14 bases that match TRBD2. V dropped 4 bases and J dropped 10; count of bases not matched to a gene: 9. Germline V gives CDR1 SNHLY, CDR2 FYNNEI. This CDR3 spans 16 amino acids. The CDR3 is CASSGTSGGTAGEQFF. CDR3 bases: TGTGCCAGCAGTGGGACTAGCGGGGGGACAGCAGGAGAGCAGTTCTTC.

In this sample, this clonotype turned up a few times. The chain uses TRBV10-3 and TRBJ2-6, with 8 bases lining up with TRBD2. J lost 3 bases, V lost 6 bases, and 7 bases had no gene match. The CDR3 spans 16 residues. Germline V gene lookup returns CDR1 ENHRY and CDR2 SYGVKD. In DNA form, the CDR3 reads TGTGCCATCAGGGACCGGGGGGGGAATGGGGCCAACGTCCTGACTTTC. Protein: CAIRDRGGNGANVLTF.

Ten or more counts support this clonotype. The chain couples TRBV28 to TRBJ2-1; 9 bases are shared with TRBD2. V was clipped by 4 bases and J by 2 bases; unmatched bases: 6. Germline V lookup: CDR1 MDHEN, CDR2 SYDVKM. The CDR3 is 16 residues long. CDR3 DNA sequence: TGTGCCAGCAGTTCTCGGACTAGCGATCCCTACAATGAGCAGTTCTTC. Translated, it gives CASSSRTSDPYNEQFF.